A single T cell receptor (beta chain) is shown here with its context. Its antigen is unidentified. The sample comes from a study of CD8+ T cells in alopecia areata. Study findings and constraints: Scalp clonality, together with expanded CD8+ clones among the top 100, fell significantly with tofacitinib. Patients showed less clear TCR sequence sharing than mice, possibly partly because of HLA diversity.

Noted treatment: oral pan-JAK inhibitor, 5-10 mg twice daily. Extracted from the samples, RNA was reverse transcribed into cDNA to serve as the sequencing template. Profiled with immunoSEQ multiplex PCR; TCRdb holds only in-frame clones, not every one. The data hold approximately 210,000 clones, with over 55% observed a single time. The CDR3 consists of 14 residues. From germline, CDR1 is SGHRS and CDR2 YFSETQ. Trimming took 3 bases from V and 2 from J, leaving 10 bases between them. The sequences come from CD4+ T cells sorted from blood, collected at week 24, from a patient treated with tofacitinib. The chain links TRBV5-1 to TRBJ2-3; D tentatively fits TRBD1 or TRBD2 (6 bases each). The sequence derives from a human donor with alopecia areata. The CDR3 nucleotides read TGCGCCAGCAGCTCCGGGGGCTACACAGATACGCAGTATTTT. It translates to CASSSGGYTDTQYF. The full variable domain, completed using reference TRBV5-1 and TRBJ2-3, is KAGVTQTPRYLIKTRGQQVTLSCSPISGHRSVSWYQQTPGQGLQFLFEYFSETQRNKGNFPGRFSGRQFSNSRSEMNVSTLELGDSALYLCASSSGGYTDTQYFGPGTRLTVL.